These 3 T cell receptor beta chains were all obtained from the same sample, sequenced in a study of cytomegalovirus exposure and HLA in healthy donors. PCR used 60 Vbeta primers and 13 Jbeta primers. Here immunoSEQ multiplex PCR was the method, and the copy in TCRdb shows in-frame clones only, minus some. This sample has 150,000 to 200,000 clones, with over 75% found just once. Sequencing was done on a sample of PBMCs. The receptors here all came from a man between 18 and 29 years old in good health and CMV-seronegative.

The chain combines TRBV15 with TRBJ1-2, with D tentatively TRBD1 (5 bases). CDR1 is LNHNV and CDR2 is YYDKDF in the germline V gene (reference sequence). The CDR3 has 15 amino acids. V was trimmed by 0 bases and J by 7 bases, leaving 15 bases between them. CDR3 sequence reads: CATSRDGGVTGGYTF. The CDR3 DNA reads TGTGCCACCAGCAGAGATGGGGGGGTTACTGGTGGCTACACCTTC.

On this clone itself: Mismatch with germline at one junction end may stem from a read error. The chain joins TRBV2 to TRBJ1-5, with 7 positions matching TRBD1. The CDR3 is 15 amino acids. Germline V gene data show CDR1 as SNHLY and CDR2 as FYNNEI. The CDR3 sequence is CASSQARGRNQPQHF. The CDR3 region has the DNA TGTGCCAGCAGTCAAGCAAGGGGGCGGAATCAGCCCCAGCATTTT.

The genes are TRBV4-1 and TRBJ2-7; 8 bases line up with TRBD2. CDR1 is MGHRA, CDR2 YSYEKL, per germline. The V gene end was trimmed by 4 bases and the J gene end by 0 bases; junction bases not matched to a gene: 8. The CDR3 is made up of 16 amino acids. The CDR3 loop is CASSLTRGGHSYEQYF. The CDR3 DNA is TGCGCCAGCAGCCTTACGCGCGGGGGGCACTCCTACGAGCAGTACTTC.